Presented here are 20 T cell receptor beta chains from one specimen sequenced in a study of blood T cell repertoires in COVID-19. Repertoires were generated with immunoSEQ multiplex PCR, while TCRdb's copy carries only in-frame clones and drops some. The sample yields 200,000 to 250,000 clones, 82% seen once. The specimen was peripheral blood. The origin of the receptors is a woman aged 65 to 85 with COVID-19, enrolled during active disease.

The chain has TRBV15 and TRBJ2-1, with 7 nucleotides matching TRBD1. The CDR3 consists of 13 residues. V was pared by 0 bases and J by 12 bases, with 5 bases of the junction left unmatched. In germline, CDR1 is LNHNV, CDR2 YYDKDF (reference sequence). The CDR3 nucleotides read TGTGCCACCAGCAGAGATTCCGGGACAGCGCAGTTCTTC. This translates into CATSRDSGTAQFF.

The CDR3 DNA is TGTGCCAGCAGCGTAGGACAGGGGGAAAATCAGCCCCAGCATTTT. This translates into CASSVGQGENQPQHF. The rearrangement joins TRBV9 to TRBJ1-5, with 9 bases fitting TRBD1. The germline CDR1 and CDR2 sequences are SGDLS and YYNGEE. Trimming removed 0 bases from V and 4 bases from J; junction bases left unmatched: 2. This CDR3 spans 15 amino acids.

The CDR3 is CASSPRQGAAYEQYF. DNA for the CDR3: TGTGCCAGCAGTCCCCGACAGGGGGCGGCCTACGAGCAGTACTTC. The chain employs TRBV6-6 and TRBJ2-7; 10 bases line up with TRBD1. From germline, CDR1 is MNHNY and CDR2 SVGAGI (reference sequence). The CDR3 length is 15 residues. J lost 2 bases, V lost 5 bases, and 6 bases had no gene match.

Remarks on this clone: At one end, the junction sequence differs from germline, possibly due to a read error. V usage is TRBV5-1 and J usage is TRBJ2-5; 7 bases fit TRBD2. CDR1 and CDR2 from the germline V gene are SGHRS and YFSETQ. There are 13 residues in the CDR3. The CDR3 sequence: CASSPAGLAGPDF. The DNA of the CDR3 is TGCGCCAGCAGCCCCGCGGGTTTAGCGGGCCCCGACTTC.

Ten or more counts support this clone. The chain joins TRBV5-4 to TRBJ1-3, with TRBD1 matching 9 bases. Trimming at V came to 2 bases and at J to 1 base, leaving 1 base not matched to a gene. Germline CDR1 and CDR2: SGHNT and YYREEE (reference sequence). The length of the CDR3 is 15 residues. The CDR3 protein is CASSFDRGSGNTIYF. In DNA form, the CDR3 reads TGTGCCAGCAGCTTCGACAGGGGGTCTGGAAACACCATATATTTT.

The table lists this clone with a count of one. This chain connects TRBV5-1 to TRBJ2-3, with 10 bases lining up with TRBD2. This CDR3 is 18 amino acids long. V was clipped by 4 bases and J by 0 bases; unmatched bases: 11. In germline, CDR1 is SGHRS, CDR2 YFSETQ. The CDR3 loop is CASSPRGLAVTSTDTQYF. The CDR3 nucleotides read TGCGCCAGCAGCCCCAGAGGACTAGCGGTTACTAGCACAGATACGCAGTATTTT.

The chain has TRBV29-1 and TRBJ1-5, with a tentative D call TRBD1 (6 bases). The CDR3 spans 15 residues. V was shortened by 5 bases and J by 0 bases, with 14 bases between the two germline ends. Germline V CDR1 and CDR2: SQVTM, ANQGSEA. The CDR3 DNA sequence: TGCAGCGTTTCAATTCAGGGGCATAGCAATCAGCCCCAGCATTTT. Translated, it gives CSVSIQGHSNQPQHF.

The rearrangement uses TRBV7-2 and TRBJ2-7; 7 bases line up with TRBD2. Trimming at V came to 6 bases and at J to 0 bases, leaving 8 bases not matched to a gene. This CDR3 comprises 15 residues. CDR1 and CDR2 from the germline V gene are SGHTA and FQGNSA. The CDR3 DNA follows: TGTGCCAGCAGGTCCCTAGCGGCCAGCTCCTACGAGCAGTACTTC. Its translation: CASRSLAASSYEQYF.

The CDR3 DNA is TGTGCCAGCAGCTTGATGGGAGCTCGCTCCTACAATGAGCAGTTCTTC. As protein: CASSLMGARSYNEQFF. The gene calls are TRBV7-2 and TRBJ2-1; maybe TRBD2 (5 bases). Germline CDR1 SGHTA, CDR2 FQGNSA. V shed 3 bases and J shed 0 bases, with 12 bases lying between them. This CDR3 is 16 amino acids long.

The chain links TRBV27 to TRBJ2-7, with 12 bases aligning to TRBD1. The CDR3 is 17 residues long. CDR1 and CDR2 from the germline V gene are MNHEY and SMNVEV (reference sequence). J was trimmed by 3 bases and V by 8 bases; bases with no gene match: 14. The CDR3 DNA reads TGTGCCAGCTCGCAGACTTGGGGGACAGGGGGCTTCTACGAGCAGTACTTC. This encodes CASSQTWGTGGFYEQYF.

V is TRBV5-1 and J is TRBJ2-5; TRBD2 might be the D (5 bases). The CDR3 runs 15 residues. Deletions cut 2 bases from V and 2 bases from J, with 13 bases between. Germline assignment: CDR1 SGHRS and CDR2 YFSETQ. The CDR3 region has the DNA TGCGCCAGCAGCTTACGGCTAGCCGAACAAGAGACCCAGTACTTC. Its translation: CASSLRLAEQETQYF.

The chain recombines TRBV7-9 with TRBJ1-2; D remains unclear. V was shortened by 5 bases and J by 4 bases, with 26 bases between the two germline ends. Per germline, CDR1 SEHNR and CDR2 FQNEAQ (reference sequence). There are 18 residues in the CDR3. Written as DNA, the CDR3 is TGTGCCAGCAGCCTAACCTTTCCAAACTCCCAGAGGTTCTATGGCTACACCTTC. As protein: CASSLTFPNSQRFYGYTF.

The chain is built from TRBV10-3 and TRBJ2-7, with 8 bases lining up with TRBD2. This CDR3 is built from 12 residues. The ends lost 6 bases at V and 5 bases at J; junction bases unmatched: 3. The V gene's germline CDR1 is ENHRY and CDR2 SYGVKD. In nucleotides, the CDR3 is TGTGCCATCAGGGGAGCGGGAGACGAGCAGTACTTC. Its protein product is CAIRGAGDEQYF.

In its sample, this clone was seen once. The rearrangement links TRBV24-1 to TRBJ2-1; perhaps TRBD2 as D (7 bases). CDR1 is KGHDR, CDR2 SFDVKD, per germline. Trimming stripped 9 bases from V and 8 bases from J, with 22 bases between. CDR3 length: 15 residues. The CDR3 DNA is TGTGCCACCGCTAGAAGGGGCGCGGGGGCCGATGAGCAGTTCTTC. As protein: CATARRGAGADEQFF.

This clone came up once. In DNA form, the CDR3 reads TGTGCCTGGACCGCCCGGGCAGGGGGTTACACTGAAGCTTTCTTT. Protein sequence: CAWTARAGGYTEAFF. This sequence joins TRBV30 and TRBJ1-1; 7 nucleotides match TRBD1. The CDR3 covers 15 residues. V was clipped by 4 bases and J by 3 bases; unmatched bases: 11. Germline CDR1 is GTSNPN and CDR2 is SVGIG (reference sequence).

The rearrangement uses TRBV7-2 and TRBJ1-1; D is unclear. Germline CDR1 is SGHTA and CDR2 is FQGNSA. V lost 5 bases and J lost 0, with 13 bases in between. The CDR3 length is 15 residues. CDR3 coding DNA: TGTGCCAGCAGCCTCGGGAACATACTGAACACTGAAGCTTTCTTT. Amino acid sequence: CASSLGNILNTEAFF.

This CDR3 is CASSTIQDRGFRPQHF. The CDR3 DNA reads TGTGCCAGTAGTACGATTCAAGACAGGGGGTTCCGACCCCAGCATTTT. V is TRBV19 and J is TRBJ1-5; 9 bases align to TRBD1. Trimming took 4 bases from V and 10 from J; bases not matched to a gene: 14. The CDR3 loop spans 16 amino acids. CDR1 is LNHDA, CDR2 SQIVND, per germline (reference sequence).

The genes are TRBV7-9 and TRBJ2-2; 11 bases are shared with TRBD2. Germline V gene data show CDR1 as SEHNR and CDR2 as FQNEAQ (reference sequence). V gave up 0 bases and J gave up 5 bases; unmatched junction bases: 5. This CDR3 has 17 residues. The CDR3 loop is CASSLAGLAGGTGELFF. As DNA, the CDR3 is TGTGCCAGCAGCTTAGCCGGGCTAGCGGGAGGAACCGGGGAGCTGTTTTTT.

The V gene is TRBV5-1, the J gene TRBJ2-1; the D is unclear. V lost 5 bases and J 4 bases, leaving 7 bases between the germline ends. Germline V lookup: CDR1 SGHRS, CDR2 YFSETQ. The CDR3 spans 12 residues. CDR3 residues: CASRINYNEQFF. CDR3 bases: TGCGCCAGCAGAATAAATTACAATGAGCAGTTCTTC.

J is TRBJ2-7 and V is TRBV10-3; TRBD1 might be the D (6 bases). V was pared by 5 bases and J by 1 base, with 9 bases between. The CDR3 sequence is 13 residues long. Germline CDR1 and CDR2: ENHRY and SYGVKD. The CDR3 sequence is CAISLGTSYEQYF. The CDR3 DNA reads as TGTGCCATCAGTTTAGGGACATCCTACGAGCAGTACTTC.